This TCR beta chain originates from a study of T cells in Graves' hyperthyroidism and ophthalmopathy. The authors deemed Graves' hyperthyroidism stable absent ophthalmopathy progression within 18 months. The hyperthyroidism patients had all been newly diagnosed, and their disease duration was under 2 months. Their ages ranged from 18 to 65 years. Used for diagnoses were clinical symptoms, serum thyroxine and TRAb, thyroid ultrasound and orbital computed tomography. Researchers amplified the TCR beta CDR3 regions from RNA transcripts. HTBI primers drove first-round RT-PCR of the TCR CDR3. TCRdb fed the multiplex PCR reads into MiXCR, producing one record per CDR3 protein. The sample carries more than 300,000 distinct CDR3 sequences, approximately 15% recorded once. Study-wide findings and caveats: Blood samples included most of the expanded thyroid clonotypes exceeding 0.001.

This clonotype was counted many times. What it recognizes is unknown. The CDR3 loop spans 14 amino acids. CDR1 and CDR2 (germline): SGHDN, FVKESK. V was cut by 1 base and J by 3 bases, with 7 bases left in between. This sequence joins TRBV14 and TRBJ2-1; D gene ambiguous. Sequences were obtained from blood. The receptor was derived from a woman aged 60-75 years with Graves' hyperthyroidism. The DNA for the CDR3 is TGTGCCAGCAGCCAAGCGTGGGGCTACAATGAGCAGTTCTTC. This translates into CASSQAWGYNEQFF.